This T cell receptor (beta chain) was sequenced for a study of blood T cell repertoires in COVID-19. Study in general: Samples of COVID-19 (acute and convalescent) were obtained from the United States, Italy and Spain. From T cells, B-cell-depleted T cells, or PBMCs came the material, which was cDNA or gDNA.

CDR3 length: 16 residues. V was clipped by 3 bases and J by 1 base, with 15 bases between them. Germline V CDR1 and CDR2: KGHSH, LQKENI. Original processing methods: By means of reference gene primer amplification, nucleated cell counts were estimated. Profiling relied on immunoSEQ multiplex PCR, and the TCRdb table lists in-frame clones only, not all of them. The V and J calls and clone size come from that table; D and trimming were worked out from the DNA. This sample has approximately 250,000 clones, with around 86% found just once. The source is a man aged 18 to 29 with active or convalescent COVID-19. The sequenced sample consisted of peripheral blood. The rearrangement uses TRBV18 and TRBJ2-5, with D possibly matching TRBD1 (5 bases). CDR3: CASSPVSRGLQETQYF. As DNA, the CDR3 is TGTGCCAGCTCACCGGTATCAAGGGGTCTCCAAGAGACCCAGTACTTC. Full variable domain (remainder filled in from reference TRBV18 and TRBJ2-5): NAGVMQNPRHLVRRRGQEARLRCSPMKGHSHVYWYRQLPEEGLKFMVYLQKENIIDESGMPKERFSAEFPKEGPSILRIQQVVRGDSAAYFCASSPVSRGLQETQYFGPGTRLLVL.